The 29 T cell receptor beta chains below all came from one sample that was sequenced in a study of T cells in Graves' hyperthyroidism and ophthalmopathy. TCR beta CDR3 regions were amplified from RNA transcripts. With the HTBI primer set, the TCR CDR3 went through a first round of RT-PCR. TCRdb called the multiplex PCR reads again in MiXCR, with one record for every CDR3 protein. The sample lists approximately 600,000 distinct CDR3 sequences, about 14% occurring once. Sequencing was carried out using blood. These receptors came from a woman between 18 and 29 years old with Graves' ophthalmopathy.

At least ten counts were recorded for this clonotype. The genes are TRBV28 and TRBJ2-5; TRBD2 matches 12 bases. CDR3 length: 17 residues. J was trimmed by 5 bases and V by 5 bases; bases with no gene match: 12. Looked up from germline, CDR1 is MDHEN and CDR2 is SYDVKM. CDR3: CASSPLPSGRVHETQYF. The CDR3 DNA reads as TGTGCCAGCAGTCCGTTGCCTAGCGGGAGGGTTCACGAGACCCAGTACTTC.

V is TRBV20-1 and J is TRBJ1-5, with D maybe TRBD1 (5 bases). Germline-derived CDR1 and CDR2 are DFQATT and SNEGSKA (reference sequence). The CDR3 is 16 amino acids. V was pared by 3 bases and J by 5 bases, with 20 bases between. CDR3 sequence reads: CSARGVTRLLDQPQHF. DNA of the CDR3: TGCAGTGCTAGGGGGGTTACCAGGTTACTGGATCAGCCCCAGCATTTT.

This rearrangement joins TRBV5-1 to TRBJ1-2; D remains ambiguous. V was clipped by 7 bases and J by 7 bases, with 23 bases between them. Germline values: CDR1 SGHRS, CDR2 YFSETQ. The CDR3 is made up of 15 amino acids. CDR3 sequence: CASGVEVEVPGGYTF. In DNA, the CDR3 is TGCGCCAGCGGAGTAGAAGTGGAGGTACCCGGTGGCTACACCTTC.

This clonotype has a count of ten or more. The chain combines TRBV29-1 with TRBJ1-1; TRBD1 matches 8 bases. The CDR3 covers 12 residues. The V and J ends lost 6 bases and 6 bases, in that order; junction bases with no gene match: 6. Germline CDR1 reads SQVTM; CDR2 reads ANQGSEA. This CDR3 is CSVERTGSEAFF. CDR3 nucleotide sequence: TGCAGCGTAGAACGGACAGGGTCTGAAGCTTTCTTT.

This clonotype was observed a few times. The genes are TRBV7-3 and TRBJ2-2; 10 bases map to TRBD2. Germline CDR1 SGHTA, CDR2 FQGTGA. This CDR3 has 16 residues. With V trimmed by 4 bases and J by 3 bases, 5 bases remained unmatched. The CDR3 nucleotides read TGTGCCAGCAGCTCGCTAGGACTAGCGGACACCGGGGAGCTGTTTTTT. Its protein is CASSSLGLADTGELFF.

The rearrangement uses TRBV4-3 and TRBJ2-1; no clear D gene. V was pared by 1 base and J by 1 base, with 8 bases between. The CDR3 loop spans 15 amino acids. Germline V gene lookup returns CDR1 LGHNA and CDR2 YSLEER. The CDR3 bases are TGCGCCAGCAGCCAAGGGAGCTCTTCCTACAATGAGCAGTTCTTC. Its protein is CASSQGSSSYNEQFF.

This clonotype occurred a few times. This sequence joins TRBV9 and TRBJ2-3; TRBD2 agrees at 12 bases. V lost 0 bases to trimming and J lost 6 bases; unmatched junction nucleotides: 5. From germline, CDR1 is SGDLS and CDR2 YYNGEE. There are 16 residues in the CDR3. CDR3 sequence reads: CASSVVLAGGVDTQYF. In DNA form, the CDR3 reads TGTGCCAGCAGCGTAGTGCTAGCGGGAGGGGTCGATACGCAGTATTTT.

This clonotype was counted at least ten times. The chain links TRBV27 to TRBJ2-1; 9 bases are shared with TRBD1. Unmatched junction bases numbered 10, after V lost 3 bases and J lost 10 bases. CDR1 is MNHEY and CDR2 is SMNVEV in the germline V gene (reference sequence). The CDR3 has 15 amino acids. The CDR3 region is CASSLGGTGGREQFF. CDR3 in DNA: TGTGCCAGCAGTTTGGGCGGTACAGGGGGCCGAGAGCAGTTCTTC.

The V call is TRBV19, the J call TRBJ1-2, with TRBD1 matching over 12 bases. Germline V lookup: CDR1 LNHDA, CDR2 SQIVND (reference sequence). V gave up 3 bases and J gave up 8 bases; unmatched junction bases: 1. This CDR3 comprises 13 residues. The CDR3 sequence is CASSMGQGAGYTF. The CDR3 nucleotides are TGTGCCAGTAGTATGGGACAGGGGGCAGGCTACACCTTC.

This clonotype was seen repeatedly, ten times or more. CDR3 amino acids: CASIPSSYEQFF. The CDR3 nucleotides are TGTGCCAGCATCCCTTCTAGCTATGAGCAGTTCTTC. J is TRBJ2-1 and V is TRBV12-3 or TRBV12-4; D perhaps matches TRBD2 (5 bases). This CDR3 has 12 amino acids. Between the trimmed V and J ends, which lost 7 bases and 8 bases, there was a span of 12 bases.

This clonotype has at least ten counts. The CDR3, as DNA: TGTGCCAGCAGTTACTACCAGGGGCAATACAATGAGCAGTTCTTC. Translating gives CASSYYQGQYNEQFF. The V call is TRBV6-5, the J call TRBJ2-1, with a weak D call TRBD1 (6 bases). The germline gives CDR1 MNHEY, CDR2 SVGAGI. The CDR3 extends over 15 amino acids. V dropped 1 base and J dropped 4 bases, with 11 bases sitting between them.

This clonotype was counted many times. V and J are TRBV7-2 and TRBJ2-7, with 12 bases matching TRBD2. Germline V gene sequence: CDR1 SGHTA, CDR2 FQGNSA. The CDR3 consists of 17 residues. V trimming: 0 bases; J trimming: 4 bases; junction bases outside the gene matches: 7. The CDR3 coding sequence is TGTGCCAGCAGCTTAGCCCTAGCGGGAGGGCCGGGTTACGAGCAGTACTTC. Its translation is CASSLALAGGPGYEQYF.

This clonotype was observed a few times. CDR3 sequence: CASSPPTVSSYNEQFF. CDR3 nucleotides: TGCGCCAGCAGCCCCCCAACCGTGAGCTCCTACAATGAGCAGTTCTTC. The chain joins TRBV4-1 to TRBJ2-1; D is ambiguous. Germline V gives CDR1 MGHRA, CDR2 YSYEKL. The CDR3 extends over 16 amino acids. The V end was cut by 4 bases, the J end by 0 bases, with 13 bases between.

The chain joins TRBV12-3 or TRBV12-4 to TRBJ2-7; tentative D call: TRBD2 (7 bases). The CDR3 consists of 15 residues. V lost 4 bases and J lost 5, with 18 bases in between. The CDR3 DNA reads as TGTGCCAGCAGTTCTACAGGGCGGGGGACGGACGAGCAGTACTTC. Its protein is CASSSTGRGTDEQYF.

This chain links TRBV20-1 with TRBJ2-3, with TRBD2 matching over 12 bases. Germline CDR1 is DFQATT and CDR2 is SNEGSKA (reference sequence). The CDR3 has 16 amino acids. V trimming: 3 bases; J trimming: 0 bases; junction bases outside the gene matches: 4. CDR3 DNA sequence: TGCAGTGCTAGTCAGGGGACTAGCGGGAGCACAGATACGCAGTATTTT. Amino acid sequence: CSASQGTSGSTDTQYF.

Many counts were recorded for this clonotype. This sequence joins TRBV7-2 and TRBJ2-4; tentatively, D is TRBD1 (6 bases). This CDR3 is 15 amino acids long. Germline values: CDR1 SGHTA, CDR2 FQGNSA. The V gene lost 8 bases and the J gene lost 0 bases, with 14 bases spanning the gap. Here the CDR3 reads CASGAGTSAKNIQYF. The CDR3 DNA follows: TGTGCCAGCGGGGCCGGGACATCAGCCAAAAACATTCAGTACTTC.

In this sample, this clonotype turned up many times. The J gene is TRBJ1-2, the V gene TRBV7-2; TRBD1 is a possible D gene (5 bases). The CDR3 is made up of 15 amino acids. Germline V gene lookup returns CDR1 SGHTA and CDR2 FQGNSA. Between the trimmed V and J ends, which lost 3 bases and 2 bases, there was a span of 13 bases. CDR3 region: CASSFRQTSNYGYTF. CDR3 bases: TGTGCCAGCAGCTTCCGACAGACGTCGAACTATGGCTACACCTTC.

In regard to this clonotype: A much more abundant neighbour one base away suggests this may be a read error. The chain employs TRBV6-2 or TRBV6-3 and TRBJ1-5; D gene ambiguous. CDR1 is MNHEY, CDR2 SVGEGT, per germline. V shed 8 bases and J shed 3 bases, with 17 bases lying between them. The CDR3 covers 15 residues. The CDR3 loop reads CASADGLGNNQPQHF. CDR3 coding DNA: TGTGCCAGCGCAGACGGTTTAGGTAACAATCAGCCCCAGCATTTT.

This clonotype has a handful of counts. The chain uses TRBV27 and TRBJ2-5; D might be TRBD1 (6 bases). Trimming removed 0 bases from V and 2 bases from J, with 13 bases in between. The CDR3 has 16 residues. Germline V gene data show CDR1 as MNHEY and CDR2 as SMNVEV (reference sequence). CDR3 nucleotides: TGTGCCAGCAGTTTATCGATAGGGGGTTATCAAGAGACCCAGTACTTC. It is translated as CASSLSIGGYQETQYF.

This clonotype was detected many times. The chain employs TRBV10-1 and TRBJ2-7; the D gene could be TRBD1 or TRBD2 (5 bases each). The germline V gene encodes CDR1 WNHNN and CDR2 SYGVQD (reference sequence). V dropped 6 bases and J dropped 1 base, with 19 bases sitting between them. This CDR3 is 16 amino acids long. Here the CDR3 DNA reads TGCGCCAGCAGCCGCTCGCTGGGGGAAGGGTCCTACGAGCAGTACTTC. Amino acid sequence: CASSRSLGEGSYEQYF.

This clonotype has a handful of counts. At one boundary the junction diverges from the germline segment, which might be a read error. The chain links TRBV7-9 to TRBJ2-6; a weak D match, TRBD1 (5 bases). Germline V gene lookup returns CDR1 SEHNR and CDR2 FQNEAQ (reference sequence). The CDR3 is 15 residues long. CDR3 amino acids: CASSPGSSGADVLTF. The DNA of the CDR3 is TGTGCCAGCAGCCCAGGGTCCTCTGGGGCCGACGTCCTGACTTTC.

Notes on this clonotype: At one end, the junction sequence differs from germline, possibly due to a read error. The CDR3 loop is CASSLGGRADRQYF. The CDR3 DNA sequence: TGTGCCAGCAGTTTAGGCGGGAGGGCCGATAGGCAGTATTTT. The chain has TRBV12-3 or TRBV12-4 and TRBJ2-3; 9 positions match TRBD2. CDR3 length equals 14 residues.

The chain uses TRBV7-2 and TRBJ2-2; 14 nucleotides align to TRBD2. Trimming cost V 9 bases and J 4 bases; bases outside gene matches: 4. CDR1 is SGHTA, CDR2 FQGNSA, per germline. The CDR3 loop spans 15 amino acids. CDR3 region: CASRTSGRTTGELFF. The CDR3 DNA follows: TGTGCCAGTCGGACTAGCGGGAGGACCACCGGGGAGCTGTTTTTT.

This clonotype was recorded many times. The J gene is TRBJ2-3, the V gene TRBV3-1; D perhaps matches TRBD2 (6 bases). Germline V gives CDR1 LGHDT, CDR2 YNNKEL (reference sequence). The CDR3 covers 14 residues. Trimming took 6 bases from V and 3 from J, leaving 13 bases between them. CDR3 DNA sequence: TGTGCCAGCAGGGGGGGTGTGGCAACAGATACGCAGTATTTT. It is translated as CASRGGVATDTQYF.

This clonotype was detected many times. This rearrangement joins TRBV6-2 or TRBV6-3 to TRBJ2-7; TRBD2 matches 9 bases. V gave up 8 bases and J gave up 3 bases; unmatched junction bases: 8. This CDR3 has 14 residues. Germline V gene sequence: CDR1 MNHEY, CDR2 SVGEGT. The CDR3 DNA sequence: TGTGCCAGCCACACATGGACTAGCGACTACGAGCAGTACTTC. It yields the protein CASHTWTSDYEQYF.

This clonotype was detected a few times. V gene TRBV4-3 combines with J gene TRBJ2-1; D is uncertain. CDR1 and CDR2 (germline): LGHNA, YSLEER. CDR3 length equals 13 residues. Trimming left V 1 base short and J 5 bases short, with 6 bases between. CDR3 sequence reads: CASSQVRHNEQFF. CDR3 nucleotides: TGCGCCAGCAGCCAAGTTAGACACAATGAGCAGTTCTTC.

This clonotype has at least ten counts. The V call is TRBV20-1, the J call TRBJ2-1, with a tentative D call TRBD2 (5 bases). The germline gives CDR1 DFQATT, CDR2 SNEGSKA (reference sequence). Trimming took off 4 bases at V and 3 bases at J, with 13 bases between the two ends. This CDR3 comprises 14 residues. CDR3 sequence: CSAKDLAGYNEQFF. CDR3 nucleotide sequence: TGCAGTGCTAAGGACTTAGCCGGCTACAATGAGCAGTTCTTC.

This clonotype was observed at least ten times. The CDR3: CASEEAAVNSYEQYF. CDR3 DNA: TGTGCCTCCGAAGAGGCGGCCGTGAACTCCTACGAGCAGTACTTC. The chain joins TRBV6-2 or TRBV6-3 to TRBJ2-7, with D unclear. V was trimmed by 11 bases and J by 0 bases, leaving 20 bases between them. This CDR3 has 15 residues. Germline loops: CDR1 MNHEY, CDR2 SVGEGT.

This clonotype was counted many times. The V and J genes are TRBV6-1 and TRBJ2-7; tentative D call: TRBD1 (5 bases). The germline V gene encodes CDR1 MNHNS and CDR2 SASEGT. This CDR3 is built from 14 residues. Deletions cut 0 bases from V and 2 bases from J, with 8 bases between. The CDR3 sequence: CASSEAAGTYEQYF. The CDR3 nucleotides are TGTGCCAGCAGTGAAGCCGCAGGGACCTACGAGCAGTACTTC.